This entry features one TCR beta chain sequence. It has no known antigen specificity. Base-call qualities are not available, and no considerably larger clone is one nucleotide away. Participants in the prospective study were aged roughly 18 to 89 years, lived in more than 20 United States geographic areas, and enrolled through a virtual design. In the prospective study, cohorts were assigned on the basis of participant-reported clinical history obtained from a screening survey and a study questionnaire. Exposed participants were defined as having been in contact with someone with a PCR-confirmed or clinician-diagnosed COVID-19 case within 2 weeks of study entry. In the prospective study, whole blood, serum and a nasopharyngeal or oropharyngeal swab were collected from each participant by mobile phlebotomists. Participants in the prospective study had the option to provide additional blood draws and questionnaires over a roughly 2-month period. Blood samples from the prospective study were shipped frozen or at room temperature prior to DNA extraction.

TCRbeta CDR3 regions were amplified from genomic DNA using the immunoSEQ Assay, a bias-controlled multiplex PCR. In the authors' own workflow: Nucleated cell counts per sample were estimated from amplification of reference gene primers within the assay. To quantify the absolute abundance of each unique TCRbeta CDR3 rearrangement, sequence reads were collapsed and filtered. For each sample, productive Simpson clonality was calculated as the square root of Simpson's diversity index over productive rearrangements. TCRdb's version of the immuneACCESS table is confined to in-frame rearrangements and falls short of the full clone set. An unresolved V gene accounts for under half of the shortfall where checked; the remainder is of unknown origin. V, J and clone size reflect that table, while D and trimming were determined from the DNA. The sample profile shows roughly 280,000 clones; around 93% of them were found once. Of the sample, roughly 2.8% falls within the top ten clones.

This sample is part of a study of blood T cell repertoires in COVID-19 (dated by TCRdb to 2020 to 2021). For context, the study as a whole: Samples covering the acute and convalescent phases of COVID-19 were provided by collaborators in the United States, Italy and Spain. Where HLA class I and class II types were available, the types were taken from metadata supplied by the sample provider, not from assay-based typing. Samples came from the ongoing ImmuneRACE study (first 160 participants) plus 1,254 subjects from 6 global collaborators. The material from the prospective study consisted of cDNA or gDNA derived from T cells, B-cell-depleted T cells, or PBMCs. The repertoires were released in a freely available public database meant as a resource for research on the immune response to SARS-CoV-2. Deeply sampled blood TCRbeta repertoires from subjects exposed to, actively infected with, or recovered from COVID-19 were included in the dataset. Sample metadata almost always included a de-identified subject ID, COVID-19 status, age in years and sex.

What the study reported, not specific to this receptor: Clinical and demographic metadata were provided uncurated, with the amount varying by source and participant.

The source material was PBMCs or T cells enriched from blood (not recorded which). This clonotype was sampled from a man aged 35 to 55 who had been exposed to COVID-19.

The CDR3 loop reads CASSLENYSPLHF. In nucleotide form, the sequence is TGTGCCAGCAGCTTGGAGAATTATTCACCCCTCCACTTT. The chain is made from TRBV7-9 and TRBJ1-6, with no D gene named confidently. The junction carries 8 bases between V and J, which are trimmed by 3 bases and 8 bases respectively. The CDR3 starts with the cysteine, ends with the phenylalanine, and has 13 residues. The only DNA kept is the CDR3, 39 bases in frame from the first base. The germline V gene (reference sequence) specifies SEHNR as CDR1 and FQNEAQ as CDR2. The CDR3 plus the reference TRBV7-9 and TRBJ1-6 genes for the other parts give the full variable domain: DTGVSQNPRHKITKRGQNVTFRCDPISEHNRLYWYRQTLGQGPEFLTYFQNEAQLEKSRLLSDRFSAERPKGSFSTLEIQRTEQGDSAMYLCASSLENYSPLHFGNGTRLTVT.